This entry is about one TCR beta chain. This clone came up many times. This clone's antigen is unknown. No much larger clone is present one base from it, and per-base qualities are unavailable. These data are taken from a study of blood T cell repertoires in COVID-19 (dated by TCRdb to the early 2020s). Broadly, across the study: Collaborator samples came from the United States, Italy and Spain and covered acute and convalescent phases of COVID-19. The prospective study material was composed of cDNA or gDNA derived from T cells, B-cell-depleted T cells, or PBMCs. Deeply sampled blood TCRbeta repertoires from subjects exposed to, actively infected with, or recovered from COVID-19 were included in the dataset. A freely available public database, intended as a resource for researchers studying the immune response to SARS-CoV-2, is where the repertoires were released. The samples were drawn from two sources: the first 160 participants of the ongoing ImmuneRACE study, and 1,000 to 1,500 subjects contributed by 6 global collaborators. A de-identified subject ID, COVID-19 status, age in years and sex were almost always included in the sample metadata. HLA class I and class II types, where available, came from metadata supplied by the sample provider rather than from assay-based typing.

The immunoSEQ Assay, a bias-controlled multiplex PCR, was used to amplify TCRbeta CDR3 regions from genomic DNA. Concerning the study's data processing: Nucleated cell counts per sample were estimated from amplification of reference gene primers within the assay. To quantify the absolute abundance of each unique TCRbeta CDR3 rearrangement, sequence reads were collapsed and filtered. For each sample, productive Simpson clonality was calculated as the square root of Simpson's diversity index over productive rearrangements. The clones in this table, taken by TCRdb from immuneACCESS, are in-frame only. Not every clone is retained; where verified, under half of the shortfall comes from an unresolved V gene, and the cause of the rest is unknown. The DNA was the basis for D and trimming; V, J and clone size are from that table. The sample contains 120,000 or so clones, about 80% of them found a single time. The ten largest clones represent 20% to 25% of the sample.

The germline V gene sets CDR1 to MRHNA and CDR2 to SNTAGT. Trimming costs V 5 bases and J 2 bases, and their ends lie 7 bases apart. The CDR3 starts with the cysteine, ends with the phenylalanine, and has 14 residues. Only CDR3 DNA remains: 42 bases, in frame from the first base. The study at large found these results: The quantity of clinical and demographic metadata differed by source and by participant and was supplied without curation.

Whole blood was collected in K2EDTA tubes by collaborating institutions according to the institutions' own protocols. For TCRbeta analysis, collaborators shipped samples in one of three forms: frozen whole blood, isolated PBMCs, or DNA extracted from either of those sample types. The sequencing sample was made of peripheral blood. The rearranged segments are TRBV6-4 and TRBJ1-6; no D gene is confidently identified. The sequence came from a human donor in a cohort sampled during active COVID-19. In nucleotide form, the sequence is TGTGCCAGCAGTCCCCAGGCCTATAATTCACCCCTCCACTTT. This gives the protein CASSPQAYNSPLHF.